The sequence of this T cell receptor beta chain was determined in a study of shared clonotypes between healthy human individuals (dated by TCRdb to 2018 to 2021). Background for the entire study: The cohort comprised a couple of women and a few men aged 18 to 49 years. Each donor's leukapheresis produced roughly between roughly 0.85 and 9.5 billion PBMCs. For each donor, three plates each were used for CD4 naive and CD4 memory, two plates were used for CD8 naive, and one plate was used for CD8 memory. The study deeply sequenced blood TCR repertoires of 5 or 6 healthy adults to estimate repertoire size and the extent of clonotype sharing between individuals. To increase sequencing depth and limit assay-specific biases, different laboratories used diverse techniques to prepare libraries and sequence TCR repertoires.

Worth noting for this clone: Its recognized antigen is unknown. No base qualities exist here, and no much larger clone lies one base off it.

The CDR3, cysteine through phenylalanine, is 16 amino acids long. Only the CDR3 DNA is retained, 48 bases long and in frame from the first base. Clipping removes 6 bases from V and 6 bases from J, with 10 as the unmatched junction base count. Taken from the germline V gene, the CDR1 and CDR2 loops are MDHEN and SYDVKM. Overall results and qualifications from the work: Sharing across several donors was observed for around 5% of naive CD4, around 3.5% of naive CD8, over 2% of memory CD4, and about 0.39% of memory CD8 clonotypes. Naive subsets generally had larger estimated clonotype richness than memory subsets. Incomplete sequencing was indicated by rarefaction of sorted-subset datasets, despite the large sequencing depth. Sampling was restricted to blood, and TCR repertoires in tissue are likely to differ from TCR repertoires in blood. Because the study included a small number of donors, the genetic and exposure-history diversity represented was limited. Compared with non-shared clonotypes, clonotypes shared by all four sorted-subset donors had higher generation probabilities. Pairwise subsampling indicated that sequencing depth was expected to affect the degree of clonotype sharing among donors.

Using the deep immunoSEQ assay, multiplex PCR amplified TCR CDR3 regions from genomic DNA. For each cell subset, the extracted genomic DNA was distributed evenly across all wells of several immunoSEQ 96-well plates, and each plate served as one replicate. For sorted subsets, each replicate PCR was loaded with 200 ng genomic DNA, equivalent to some 27,000 T cell genomes. Purified libraries were measured with a Qubit 3.0 fluorometer, size-checked on a Bioanalyzer 2100, and measured again with the KAPA Library Quantification kit. A separate single-read 150-cycle Illumina NextSeq 550 flow cell was used to sequence each immunoSEQ 96-well plate. In the source study's methods: The immunoSEQ output contained only junctional sequences without quality scores, so filtering could not match that applied to full-length reads. Sequences were annotated with PyIR, a Python wrapper for IgBLAST v1.9, using IMGT germline references to assign V/J genes and CDR3. Reads with weak V/J assignments (E-value above 1e-6), missing CDR3, stop codons, out-of-frame junctions, or ambiguous translated residues were removed. V3J clonotypes were defined as sequences sharing the same inferred V gene, J gene, and CDR3 amino acid sequence. Percentage overlap between repertoires was computed as shared unique clonotypes divided by the size of the smaller repertoire. Richness of each repertoire was evaluated using RTK rarefaction, the Chao1 estimator, and Recon v2.1 estimates of unobserved clonotypes. OLGA was used to compute generation probabilities for all TCRbeta clonotypes that the gDNA method yielded from four donors. The table comes from immuneACCESS by way of TCRdb, which keeps in-frame sequences with V and J called. Part of the clones is missing from these tables; in studies checked, under half for an unresolved V gene and the rest for unknown reasons. V and J calls plus clone size are reproduced from that table; the DNA served to infer D and trimming. In this sample the table shows millions of clones, around 94% of which occur a single time. The top ten constitute 0.13% to 0.15% of the sample.

Donors were healthy HIV-negative adults with no recently reported acute infections or vaccinations. Every donor was a Caucasian adult living in Nashville, Tennessee, USA. CD4+ T cells were enriched by magnetic negative selection, after which naive cells were positively selected on CD45RA and the negative fraction was taken as the memory subset. Blood was collected by leukapheresis, and PBMCs were isolated by Ficoll-Histopaque density gradient centrifugation and then cryopreserved in liquid nitrogen vapor phase. Purity and quantity of every magnetically sorted T cell population were checked by analytical flow cytometry. Genomic DNA was isolated from every sorted fraction and measured by UV absorbance on a Nanodrop 2000c.

The sequence derives from a man between 18 and 35 years old in good health. The chain is made from TRBV28 and TRBJ1-5; 11 bases in the middle match TRBD1. Specimen: naive CD4+ T cells sorted from blood. Reading the label with the study, this specimen's cell subset or site is: CD45RA+ positively selected. The CDR3 region has the sequence CASSNSGTGGRQPQHF. The base sequence is TGTGCCAGCAGCAATTCCGGGACAGGGGGACGTCAGCCCCAGCATTTT.